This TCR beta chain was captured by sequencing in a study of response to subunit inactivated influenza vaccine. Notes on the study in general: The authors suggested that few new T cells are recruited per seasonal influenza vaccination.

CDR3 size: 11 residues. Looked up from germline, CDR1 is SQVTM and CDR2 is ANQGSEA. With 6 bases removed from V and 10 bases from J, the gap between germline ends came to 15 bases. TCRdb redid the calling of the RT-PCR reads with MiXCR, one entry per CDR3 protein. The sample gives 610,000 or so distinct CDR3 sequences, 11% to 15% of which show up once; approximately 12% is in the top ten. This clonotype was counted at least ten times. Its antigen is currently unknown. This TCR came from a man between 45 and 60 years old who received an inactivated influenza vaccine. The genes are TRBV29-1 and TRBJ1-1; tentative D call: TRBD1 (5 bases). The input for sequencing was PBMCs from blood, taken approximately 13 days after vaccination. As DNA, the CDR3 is TGCAGCGTCCCTGGGGCCCGGGGAGCTTTCTTT. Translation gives CSVPGARGAFF.